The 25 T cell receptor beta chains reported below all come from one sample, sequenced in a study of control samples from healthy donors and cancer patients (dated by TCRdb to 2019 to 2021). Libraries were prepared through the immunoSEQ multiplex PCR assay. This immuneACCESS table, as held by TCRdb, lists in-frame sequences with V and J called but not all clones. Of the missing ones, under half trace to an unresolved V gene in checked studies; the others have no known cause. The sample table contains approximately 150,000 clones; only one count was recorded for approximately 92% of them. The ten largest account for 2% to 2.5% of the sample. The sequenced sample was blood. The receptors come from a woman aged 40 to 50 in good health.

CDR3 residues: CASSYGGTAVLGEQYF. The CDR3 nucleotides read TGTGCCAGCAGTTACGGAGGGACGGCAGTATTGGGGGAGCAGTACTTC. The chain is built from TRBV6-6 and TRBJ2-7, with D perhaps matching TRBD2 (6 bases). Germline lookup yields CDR1 MNHNY and CDR2 SVGAGI (reference sequence). The CDR3 is made up of 16 amino acids. V lost 2 bases to trimming and J lost 7 bases, with 21 bases between them.

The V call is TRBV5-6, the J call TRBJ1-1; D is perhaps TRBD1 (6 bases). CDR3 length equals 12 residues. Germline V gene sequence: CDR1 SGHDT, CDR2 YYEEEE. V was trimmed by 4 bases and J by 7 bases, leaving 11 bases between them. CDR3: CASSHGGLEAFF. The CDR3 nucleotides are TGTGCCAGCAGCCACGGGGGGCTTGAAGCTTTCTTT.

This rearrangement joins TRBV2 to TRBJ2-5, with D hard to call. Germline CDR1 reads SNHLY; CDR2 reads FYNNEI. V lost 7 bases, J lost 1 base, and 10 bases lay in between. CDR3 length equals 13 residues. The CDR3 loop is CASTGQSQETQYF. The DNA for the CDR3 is TGTGCCAGCACAGGCCAGTCCCAAGAGACCCAGTACTTC.

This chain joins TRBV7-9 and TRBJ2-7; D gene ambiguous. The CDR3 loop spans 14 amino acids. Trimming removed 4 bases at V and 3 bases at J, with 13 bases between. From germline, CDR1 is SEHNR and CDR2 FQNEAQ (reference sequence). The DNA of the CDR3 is TGTGCCAGCAGCTACCCGCCAAGGAGCTACGAGCAGTACTTC. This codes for CASSYPPRSYEQYF.

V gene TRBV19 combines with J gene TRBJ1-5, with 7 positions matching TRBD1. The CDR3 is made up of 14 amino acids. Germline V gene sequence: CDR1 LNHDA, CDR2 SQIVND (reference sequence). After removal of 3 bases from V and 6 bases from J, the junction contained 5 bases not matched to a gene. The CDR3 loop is CASSMDQGGQPQHF. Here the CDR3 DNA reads TGTGCCAGTAGTATGGATCAGGGGGGTCAGCCCCAGCATTTT.

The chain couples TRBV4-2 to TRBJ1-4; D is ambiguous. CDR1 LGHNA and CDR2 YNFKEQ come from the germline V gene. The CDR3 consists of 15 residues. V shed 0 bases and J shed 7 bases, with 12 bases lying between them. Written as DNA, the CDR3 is TGTGCCAGCAGCCAAGAGGGCGTGGGTAGTGAAAAACTGTTTTTT. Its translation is CASSQEGVGSEKLFF.

The CDR3 reads CASSPPGALRNEKLFF. CDR3 in DNA: TGTGCCAGCAGTCCACCCGGGGCTCTGAGGAATGAAAAACTGTTTTTT. J is TRBJ1-4 and V is TRBV28; a weak D match, TRBD1 (5 bases). Trimming took 5 bases from V and 5 from J, leaving 18 bases between them. The germline V gene encodes CDR1 MDHEN and CDR2 SYDVKM. This CDR3 is built from 16 residues.

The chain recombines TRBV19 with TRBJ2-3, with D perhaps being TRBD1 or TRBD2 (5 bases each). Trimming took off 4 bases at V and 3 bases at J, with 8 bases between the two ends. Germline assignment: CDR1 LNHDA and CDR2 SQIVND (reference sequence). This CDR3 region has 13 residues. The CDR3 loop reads CASSTGGTDTQYF. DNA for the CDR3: TGTGCCAGTAGTACTGGGGGAACAGATACGCAGTATTTT.

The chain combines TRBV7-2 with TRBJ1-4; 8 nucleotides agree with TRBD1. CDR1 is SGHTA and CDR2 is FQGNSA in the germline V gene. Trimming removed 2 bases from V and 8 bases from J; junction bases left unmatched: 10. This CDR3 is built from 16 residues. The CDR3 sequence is CASSLSRPGTGEKLFF. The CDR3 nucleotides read TGTGCCAGCAGCTTATCTCGACCCGGGACAGGAGAAAAACTGTTTTTT.

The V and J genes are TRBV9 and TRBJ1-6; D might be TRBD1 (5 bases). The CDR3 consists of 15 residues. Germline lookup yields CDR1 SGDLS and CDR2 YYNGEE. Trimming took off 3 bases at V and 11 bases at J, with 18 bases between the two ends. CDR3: CASSGREGNFAPLHF. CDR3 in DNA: TGTGCCAGCAGCGGCCGCGAGGGGAATTTCGCACCCCTCCACTTT.

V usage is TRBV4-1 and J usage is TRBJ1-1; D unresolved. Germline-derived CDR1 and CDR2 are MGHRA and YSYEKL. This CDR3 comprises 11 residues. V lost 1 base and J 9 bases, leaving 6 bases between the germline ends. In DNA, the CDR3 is TGCGCCAGCAGCCAAGGGGCCCAAGCTTTCTTT. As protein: CASSQGAQAFF.

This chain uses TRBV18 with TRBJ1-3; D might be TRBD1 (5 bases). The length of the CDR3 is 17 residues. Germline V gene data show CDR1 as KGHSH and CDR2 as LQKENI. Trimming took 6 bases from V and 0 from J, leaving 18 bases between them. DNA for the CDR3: TGTGCCAGCTCTATCCTGACAGAGTTCACCTCTGGAAACACCATATATTTT. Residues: CASSILTEFTSGNTIYF. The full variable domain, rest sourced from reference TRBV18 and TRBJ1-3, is NAGVMQNPRHLVRRRGQEARLRCSPMKGHSHVYWYRQLPEEGLKFMVYLQKENIIDESGMPKERFSAEFPKEGPSILRIQQVVRGDSAAYFCASSILTEFTSGNTIYFGEGSWLTVV.

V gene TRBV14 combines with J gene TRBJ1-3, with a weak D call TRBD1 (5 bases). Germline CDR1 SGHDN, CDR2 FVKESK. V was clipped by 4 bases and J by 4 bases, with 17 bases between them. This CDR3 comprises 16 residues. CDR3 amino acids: CASSPLAGAPGNTIYF. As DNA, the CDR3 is TGTGCCAGCAGCCCCCTCGCCGGGGCCCCGGGAAACACCATATATTTT.

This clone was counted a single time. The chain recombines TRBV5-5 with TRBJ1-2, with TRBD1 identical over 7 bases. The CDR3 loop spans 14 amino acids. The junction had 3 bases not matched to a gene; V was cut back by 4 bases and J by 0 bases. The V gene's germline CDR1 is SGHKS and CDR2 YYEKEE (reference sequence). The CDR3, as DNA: TGTGCCAGCAGCGGGACAGACACTAACTATGGCTACACCTTC. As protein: CASSGTDTNYGYTF.

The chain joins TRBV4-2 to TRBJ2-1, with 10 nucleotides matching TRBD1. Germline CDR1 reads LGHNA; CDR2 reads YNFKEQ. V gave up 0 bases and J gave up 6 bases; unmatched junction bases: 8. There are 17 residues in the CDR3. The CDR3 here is CASSQESGTGERNEQFF. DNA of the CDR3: TGTGCCAGCAGCCAAGAATCCGGGACAGGGGAACGCAATGAGCAGTTCTTC.

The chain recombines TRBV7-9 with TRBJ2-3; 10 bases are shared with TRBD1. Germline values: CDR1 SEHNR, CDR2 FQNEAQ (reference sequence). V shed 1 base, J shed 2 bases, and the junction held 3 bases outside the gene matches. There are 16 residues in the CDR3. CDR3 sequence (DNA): TGTGCCAGCAGCTTAGGGACAGGGGGAACCACAGATACGCAGTATTTT. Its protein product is CASSLGTGGTTDTQYF.

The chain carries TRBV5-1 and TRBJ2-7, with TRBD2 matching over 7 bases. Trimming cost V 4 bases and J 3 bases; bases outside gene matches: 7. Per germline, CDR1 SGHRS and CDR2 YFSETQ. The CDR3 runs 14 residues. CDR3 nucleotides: TGCGCCAGCAGCCAAAGCGGGGCCAACTACGAGCAGTACTTC. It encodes CASSQSGANYEQYF.

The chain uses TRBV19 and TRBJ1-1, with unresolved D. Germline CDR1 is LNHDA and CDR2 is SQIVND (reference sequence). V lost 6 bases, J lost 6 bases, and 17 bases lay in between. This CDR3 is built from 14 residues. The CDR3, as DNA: TGTGCCAGTAGCCCCTCCCCGGTAGGCTCTGAAGCTTTCTTT. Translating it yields CASSPSPVGSEAFF.

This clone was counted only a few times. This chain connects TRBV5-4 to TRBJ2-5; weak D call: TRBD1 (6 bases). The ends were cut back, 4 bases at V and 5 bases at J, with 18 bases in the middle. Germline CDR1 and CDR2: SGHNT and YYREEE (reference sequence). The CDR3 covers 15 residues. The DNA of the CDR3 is TGTGCCAGCAGCCCCATCGGACAGTGGGAGGAGACCCAGTACTTC. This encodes CASSPIGQWEETQYF.

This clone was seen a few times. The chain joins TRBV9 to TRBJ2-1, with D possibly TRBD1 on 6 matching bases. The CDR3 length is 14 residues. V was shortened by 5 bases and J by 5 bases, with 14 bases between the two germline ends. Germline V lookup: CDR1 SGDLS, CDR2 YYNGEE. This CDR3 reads CASSFGGLNNEQFF. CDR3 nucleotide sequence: TGTGCCAGCAGTTTTGGGGGCCTTAACAATGAGCAGTTCTTC.

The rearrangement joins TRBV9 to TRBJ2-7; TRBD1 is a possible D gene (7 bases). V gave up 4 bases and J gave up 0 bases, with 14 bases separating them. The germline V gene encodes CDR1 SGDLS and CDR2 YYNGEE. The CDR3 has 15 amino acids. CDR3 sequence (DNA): TGTGCCAGCAGCCCTAGGAGGGACAGCTCCTACGAGCAGTACTTC. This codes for CASSPRRDSSYEQYF.

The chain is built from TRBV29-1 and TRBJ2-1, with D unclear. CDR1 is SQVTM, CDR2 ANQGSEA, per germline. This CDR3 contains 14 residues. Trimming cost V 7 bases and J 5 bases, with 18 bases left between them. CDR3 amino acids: CSAGGSWVDNEQFF. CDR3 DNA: TGCAGCGCCGGTGGTAGTTGGGTAGACAATGAGCAGTTCTTC.

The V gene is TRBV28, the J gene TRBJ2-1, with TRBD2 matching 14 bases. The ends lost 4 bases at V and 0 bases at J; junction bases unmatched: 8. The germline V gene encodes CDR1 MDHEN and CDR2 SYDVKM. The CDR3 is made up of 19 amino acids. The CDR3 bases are TGTGCCAGCAGTTCCCGACTAGCGGGGGGGTTGAGCTCCTACAATGAGCAGTTCTTC. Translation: CASSSRLAGGLSSYNEQFF.

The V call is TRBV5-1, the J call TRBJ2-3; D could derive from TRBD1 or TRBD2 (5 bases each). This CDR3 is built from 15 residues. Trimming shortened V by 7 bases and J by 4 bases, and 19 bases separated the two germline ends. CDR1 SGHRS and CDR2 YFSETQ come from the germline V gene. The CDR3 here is CASSPGTRLPDTQYF. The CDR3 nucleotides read TGCGCCAGCTCTCCCGGGACCCGACTCCCAGATACGCAGTATTTT.

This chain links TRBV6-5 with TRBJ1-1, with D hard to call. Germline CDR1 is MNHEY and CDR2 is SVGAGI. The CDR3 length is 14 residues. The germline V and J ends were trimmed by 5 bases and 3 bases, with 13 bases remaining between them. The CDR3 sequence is CASSPQGGYTEAFF. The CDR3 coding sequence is TGTGCCAGCAGTCCCCAAGGTGGGTACACTGAAGCTTTCTTT.